The rows below give T cell receptor beta chains drawn from one sample of a study of T cell responses to AZD1222 COVID-19 vaccine. TCRdb's table, derived via immunoSEQ multiplex PCR, lists solely in-frame clones and lacks some. The sample lists 100,000 to 130,000 clones; about 90% were seen once. Sequences were derived from peripheral blood, sampled 28 days after the second AZD1222 dose. These receptors originate from an adult who received the AZD1222 COVID-19 vaccine. Each CDR3 is given with its conserved first and last residue. The order of the fields is J gene, D gene, clone size, V gene, CDR3 DNA, CDR3 protein. The D gene is left open where the match is weak. Clone size appears in some rows only: once, few, many, or a class for an expanded clone.

>TRBJ2-3|.|.|TRBV9
TGTGCCAGCAGCGGGGATACGCAGTATTTT
CASSGDTQYF
>TRBJ2-7|TRBD1|.|TRBV29-1
TGCAGCGTTGACGGGACAGGGTTCGAGCAGTACTTC
CSVDGTGFEQYF
>TRBJ2-3|TRBD1|.|TRBV3-1/TRBV3-2
TGTGCCAGCAGCCTGGACAGGGCAAGCACAGATACGCAGTATTTT
CASSLDRASTDTQYF
>TRBJ2-1|.|.|TRBV6-6
TGTGCCAGCAGTTCCCGGGACTATGAGCAGTTCTTC
CASSSRDYEQFF
>TRBJ1-2|.|.|TRBV5-4
TGTGCCAGCAGCTTGGAACAGGTCTATGGCTACACCTTC
CASSLEQVYGYTF
>TRBJ2-6|.|few|TRBV3-1/TRBV3-2
TGTGCCAGCAGCCAAGGTTACAGCAGCTCTGGGGCCAACGTCCTGACTTTC
CASSQGYSSSGANVLTF
>TRBJ1-3|.|.|TRBV5-1
TGCGCCTCATCCAGAGCCTCATCTGGAAACACCATATATTTT
CASSRASSGNTIYF
>TRBJ2-7|.|.|TRBV2
TGTGCCAGCAGCCCACTCACAGGGAGGGCCTACGAGCAGTACTTC
CASSPLTGRAYEQYF
>TRBJ2-7|TRBD1|once|TRBV4-1
TGCGCCAGCAGCCATCCGGGACAGGCGGGTCCGGTCCTCTACGAGCAGTACTTC
CASSHPGQAGPVLYEQYF
>TRBJ1-1|.|.|TRBV3-1/TRBV3-2
TGTGCCAGCAGCCTACCCGGACGGTCGACTGAAGCTTTCTTT
CASSLPGRSTEAFF
>TRBJ1-5|.|.|TRBV6-2/TRBV6-3
TGTGCCAGCAGTTACTCGTTAGGGATTCAGCCCCAGCATTTT
CASSYSLGIQPQHF
>TRBJ2-7|.|.|TRBV7-9
TGTGCCAGCAGCTTAGGGTTTGCCTACGAGCAGTACTTC
CASSLGFAYEQYF
>TRBJ1-2|.|.|TRBV6-5
TGTGCCAGCAGTTACAGCGACGGACCTAACTATGGCTACACCTTC
CASSYSDGPNYGYTF
>TRBJ1-1|TRBD1|once|TRBV5-1
TGCGCCAGCAGCCCACAGGGGGCCACTGAAGCTTTCTTT
CASSPQGATEAFF
>TRBJ1-1|.|.|TRBV4-2
TGTGCCAGCAGCCTAAGTAGGGACACTGAAGCTTTCTTT
CASSLSRDTEAFF
>TRBJ1-1|.|.|TRBV6-5
TGTGCCAGCAGTAGACAAGGGAGCACTGAAGCTTTCTTT
CASSRQGSTEAFF
>TRBJ1-2|.|.|TRBV7-2
TGTGCCAGCAGCTTATGGGAGGTCGCTGGCTACACCTTC
CASSLWEVAGYTF
>TRBJ2-1|TRBD1|.|TRBV7-9
TGTGCCAGCAGCGGTGGGCAGGGGGTGGACAATGAGCAGTTCTTC
CASSGGQGVDNEQFF
>TRBJ2-5|TRBD2|.|TRBV11-2
TGTGCCAGCAGCCCGGGCTCCGGGACTAGCGGGAGGGTCCAAGAGACCCAGTACTTC
CASSPGSGTSGRVQETQYF
>TRBJ1-2|.|.|TRBV9
TGTGCCAGCAGCGTGACAGACCACTATGGCTACACCTTC
CASSVTDHYGYTF
>TRBJ1-1|.|.|TRBV2
TGTGCCAGCAGTGATGGCCAGGAAGGTTTTATGAACACTGAAGCTTTCTTT
CASSDGQEGFMNTEAFF
>TRBJ2-1|.|.|TRBV30
TGTGCCTGGAGTGGGGCAAGGAGCTCCTACAATGAGCAGTTCTTC
CAWSGARSSYNEQFF
>TRBJ1-5|.|many|TRBV2
TGTGCCAGCAGCCAAGGGGCCTCCGAAAATCAGCCCCAGCATTTT
CASSQGASENQPQHF
>TRBJ1-3|.|.|TRBV23-1
TGCGCCAGCACCTCCCCCCCCGGGAAGGGAAACACCATATATTTT
CASTSPPGKGNTIYF
>TRBJ1-2|TRBD1|.|TRBV5-4
TGTGCCAGCAGCTTCCCGGGACAGGGCATTTATGGCTACACCTTC
CASSFPGQGIYGYTF
>TRBJ1-1|.|once|TRBV6-5
TGTGCCAGCAGCTCTACCCGGCGACACACTGAAGCTTTCTTT
CASSSTRRHTEAFF
>TRBJ1-1|.|.|TRBV14
TGTGCCAGCAGCCAAGATCTCGGGGCGAACACTGAAGCTTTCTTT
CASSQDLGANTEAFF
>TRBJ1-1|TRBD1|.|TRBV28
TGTGCCAGCAGACGGGACAGGGCCGGGGGCACTGAAGCTTTCTTT
CASRRDRAGGTEAFF
>TRBJ1-1|.|.|TRBV7-6
TGTGCCAGCAGCTTAGAGTGGTGGAACACTGAAGCTTTCTTT
CASSLEWWNTEAFF
>TRBJ1-6|TRBD1|.|TRBV24-1
TGTGCCACCAGTGAGAACCGGGACAGGGCTAGCTCCTATAATTCACCCCTCCACTTT
CATSENRDRASSYNSPLHF
>TRBJ2-1|.|.|TRBV3-1/TRBV3-2
TGTGCCAGCAGCAAAGACTATTTCGGGGGAAACTCCTACAATGAGCAGTTCTTC
CASSKDYFGGNSYNEQFF
>TRBJ1-1|.|few|TRBV6-5
TGTGCCAGCAATTCGAGGATGAACACTGAAGCTTTCTTT
CASNSRMNTEAFF
>TRBJ1-1|.|.|TRBV10-3
TGTGCCATCAGGGAAGATCTGTACACTGAAGCTTTCTTT
CAIREDLYTEAFF
>TRBJ2-5|TRBD1|.|TRBV14
TGTGCCAGCAGCCAAATCGGGACAGAAGGGACCCAGTACTTC
CASSQIGTEGTQYF
>TRBJ1-4|.|.|TRBV18
TGTGCCAGCTCACTCACGGGCACTCGGGGGCTTAATGAAAAACTGTTTTTT
CASSLTGTRGLNEKLFF